The next 2 T cell receptor beta chains were all read from a single sample in a study of blood T cells in healthy people across ages. A second PCR of about 6 to 12 cycles used a sample-barcoded 5' primer and a J-beta primer mix. TCRdb re-called the 5' RACE reads with MiXCR, one entry per CDR3 protein. The sample yields about 1.1 million distinct CDR3 sequences, roughly two fifths seen once. The sample consisted of blood. The receptors were sampled from a young man in good health.

The V and J genes are TRBV9 and TRBJ2-1, with TRBD2 identical over 11 bases. Germline-derived CDR1 and CDR2 are SGDLS and YYNGEE. J was trimmed by 5 bases and V by 4 bases; bases with no gene match: 8. This CDR3 has 16 residues. CDR3 sequence: CASSPPGTSGDNEQFF. The CDR3 DNA reads TGTGCCAGCAGCCCCCCCGGGACTAGCGGCGACAATGAGCAGTTCTTC.

V and J are TRBV5-1 and TRBJ2-3; D may match TRBD1 or TRBD2 (5 bases each). CDR1 SGHRS and CDR2 YFSETQ come from the germline V gene. The germline V and J ends were trimmed by 5 bases and 0 bases, with 10 bases remaining between them. The CDR3 extends over 14 amino acids. The CDR3 sequence is CASREGTSTDTQYF. The CDR3 nucleotides read TGCGCCAGCAGAGAGGGGACCAGCACAGATACGCAGTATTTT. The full variable domain, completed using reference TRBV5-1 and TRBJ2-3, is KAGVTQTPRYLIKTRGQQVTLSCSPISGHRSVSWYQQTPGQGLQFLFEYFSETQRNKGNFPGRFSGRQFSNSRSEMNVSTLELGDSALYLCASREGTSTDTQYFGPGTRLTVL.